This TCR beta chain was sequenced during a study of neurological immune-mediated disorders. The cDNA came from 5'RACE, which used 10-nucleotide random UMIs. TCRdb redid the calling of the 5' RACE reads with MiXCR, one entry per CDR3 protein. The table lists about 35,000 distinct CDR3 sequences, 3% to 4% of them singletons. The table lists this clonotype with many counts. Trimming removed 8 bases at V and 4 bases at J, with 8 bases between. The CDR3 runs 12 residues. Per the germline V gene, CDR1 is SGHTA and CDR2 is FQGNSA. Input material: PBMCs. V and J are TRBV7-2 and TRBJ2-2, with unresolved D. This clonotype originated in a man aged 25 to 45 with multiple sclerosis. This CDR3 reads CASPPATGELFF. The CDR3 DNA reads as TGTGCCAGCCCCCCGGCCACCGGGGAGCTGTTTTTT.